This T cell receptor (beta chain) was documented in a study of shared clonotypes between healthy human individuals. In the original analysis: Without quality scores, immunoSEQ junctional reads could not be filtered like full-length reads. Profiling relied on immunoSEQ multiplex PCR, and the TCRdb table lists in-frame clones only, not all of them. D and trimming were read from the DNA, whereas the V and J calls and clone size are those reported in that table. The sample includes approximately 2.5 million clones, roughly 93% of them seen just once. The germline V gene has CDR1 MNHEY and CDR2 SMNVEV (reference sequence). With 3 bases removed from V and 7 bases from J, the gap between germline ends came to 15 bases. The CDR3 contains 14 residues.

Specimen: naive CD4+ T cells from PBMCs. Specified subset: CD45RA+ positively selected. The chain has TRBV27 and TRBJ1-2; D is possibly TRBD1 (5 bases). The receptor's source is a man between 18 and 29 years old in good health. Some clones in this sample may be carry-over from other donors' samples. CDR3 residues: CASSLRWGYGGYTF. The CDR3 DNA is TGTGCCAGCAGTTTGCGGTGGGGGTATGGTGGCTACACCTTC.